The 13 T cell receptor beta chains below come from one sample, sequenced in a study of blood T cell repertoires in COVID-19. Method: immunoSEQ multiplex PCR; TCRdb's copy keeps in-frame clones and lacks some. The sample has fewer than 250,000 clones; roughly nine tenths are singletons. What was sequenced was PBMCs or T cells enriched from blood (not recorded which). All receptors derive from a man aged 30 to 45 who had recovered from COVID-19.

The chain combines TRBV7-2 with TRBJ1-1, with D uncertain. The CDR3 is made up of 13 amino acids. CDR1 and CDR2 from the germline V gene are SGHTA and FQGNSA. Trimming stripped 0 bases from V and 4 bases from J, with 6 bases between. CDR3 amino acids: CASSLAGPTEAFF. The DNA of the CDR3 is TGTGCCAGCAGCTTAGCGGGCCCCACTGAAGCTTTCTTT.

Only one count was recorded for this clone. This chain uses TRBV10-3 with TRBJ1-1; D may be TRBD1 (6 bases). V was clipped by 6 bases and J by 1 base, with 9 bases between them. Germline V gives CDR1 ENHRY, CDR2 SYGVKD. This CDR3 is 13 amino acids long. The CDR3 bases are TGTGCCATCAGAGGACAGACGAACACTGAAGCTTTCTTT. It is translated as CAIRGQTNTEAFF.

The V and J genes are TRBV5-1 and TRBJ2-1; D not resolved. This CDR3 spans 17 amino acids. Trimming took 1 base from V and 0 from J, leaving 14 bases between them. CDR1 is SGHRS, CDR2 YFSETQ, per germline. Here the CDR3 DNA reads TGCGCCAGCAGCTTGAAAGAGTATTCCCTCTCCTACAATGAGCAGTTCTTC. Translating gives CASSLKEYSLSYNEQFF. The variable domain in full, with the rest retrieved from reference TRBV5-1 and TRBJ2-1, is KAGVTQTPRYLIKTRGQQVTLSCSPISGHRSVSWYQQTPGQGLQFLFEYFSETQRNKGNFPGRFSGRQFSNSRSEMNVSTLELGDSALYLCASSLKEYSLSYNEQFFGPGTRLTVL.

The V call is TRBV7-2, the J call TRBJ1-3; 9 bases are shared with TRBD1. This CDR3 is 16 amino acids long. Germline CDR1 SGHTA, CDR2 FQGNSA. V lost 3 bases to trimming and J lost 3 bases; unmatched junction nucleotides: 6. The CDR3 bases are TGTGCCAGCAGCTTGGGACAGGGCTCGAATGGAAACACCATATATTTT. This translates into CASSLGQGSNGNTIYF.

Here the CDR3 DNA reads TGTGCCAGTAGTTCCGGAGCGGGAGCCAAAAACATTCAGTACTTC. Encoded protein: CASSSGAGAKNIQYF. The chain carries TRBV19 and TRBJ2-4; possible D gene TRBD2, 6 bases. The V end was cut by 5 bases, the J end by 0 bases, with 11 bases between. This CDR3 contains 15 residues. Germline CDR1 is LNHDA and CDR2 is SQIVND (reference sequence).

The chain combines TRBV2 with TRBJ1-5, with D uncertain. This CDR3 has 14 residues. Germline V gives CDR1 SNHLY, CDR2 FYNNEI. The V end was cut by 4 bases, the J end by 2 bases, with 9 bases between. CDR3 nucleotides: TGTGCCAGCAGTGGTGGGGAGGGCAATCAGCCCCAGCATTTT. Translating gives CASSGGEGNQPQHF. Looking up the rest from reference TRBV2 and TRBJ1-5 gives the full variable domain: EPEVTQTPSHQVTQMGQEVILRCVPISNHLYFYWYRQILGQKVEFLVSFYNNEISEKSEIFDDQFSVERPDGSNFTLKIRSTKLEDSAMYFCASSGGEGNQPQHFGDGTRLSIL.

This chain connects TRBV3-1 (or the pseudogene TRBV3-2) to TRBJ2-1; a weak D match, TRBD2 (7 bases). Per the germline V gene, CDR1 is LGHDT and CDR2 is YNNKEL (reference sequence). The V end was cut by 4 bases, the J end by 10 bases, with 20 bases between. The CDR3 covers 15 residues. CDR3 in DNA: TGTGCCAGCAGCCCACGTGAGGGGGGGCCACGGGAGCAGTTCTTC. This encodes CASSPREGGPREQFF.

This clone was recorded only once. The chain combines TRBV10-3 with TRBJ1-1; D might be TRBD1 (5 bases). The ends were cut back, 2 bases at V and 1 base at J, with 5 bases in the middle. This CDR3 contains 13 residues. CDR1 ENHRY and CDR2 SYGVKD come from the germline V gene. This CDR3 is CAISEQGNTEAFF. CDR3 nucleotide sequence: TGTGCCATCAGTGAGCAGGGGAACACTGAAGCTTTCTTT.

The chain couples TRBV7-3 to TRBJ2-2, with D perhaps matching TRBD2 (5 bases). Germline V gene data show CDR1 as SGHTA and CDR2 as FQGTGA. The CDR3 is made up of 18 amino acids. Trimming stripped 2 bases from V and 4 bases from J, with 20 bases between. The CDR3 here is CASSLWPRSWTLTGELFF. In DNA form, the CDR3 reads TGTGCCAGCAGCTTATGGCCCAGGTCCTGGACTCTCACCGGGGAGCTGTTTTTT.

V gene TRBV2 combines with J gene TRBJ1-4, with 7 positions matching TRBD1. Germline assignment: CDR1 SNHLY and CDR2 FYNNEI. The V gene end was trimmed by 8 bases and the J gene end by 8 bases; junction bases not matched to a gene: 23. The CDR3 runs to 18 residues. The CDR3 sequence: CASEWDDSVRGDEEKLFF. CDR3 in DNA: TGTGCCAGCGAGTGGGACGACTCTGTCAGGGGGGATGAGGAAAAACTGTTTTTT. The complete variable domain, with remaining parts taken from reference TRBV2 and TRBJ1-4, reads EPEVTQTPSHQVTQMGQEVILRCVPISNHLYFYWYRQILGQKVEFLVSFYNNEISEKSEIFDDQFSVERPDGSNFTLKIRSTKLEDSAMYFCASEWDDSVRGDEEKLFFGSGTQLSVL.

The V gene is TRBV2, the J gene TRBJ1-6; D is perhaps TRBD1 (5 bases). Trimming removed 6 bases from V and 7 bases from J, with 16 bases in between. From germline, CDR1 is SNHLY and CDR2 FYNNEI. CDR3 length equals 15 residues. The CDR3 sequence is CASRGREAMNSPLHF. The CDR3 nucleotides read TGTGCCAGCAGGGGGCGGGAGGCAATGAATTCACCCCTCCACTTT.

The rearrangement uses TRBV7-2 and TRBJ2-7; TRBD2 agrees at 8 bases. Germline V gene sequence: CDR1 SGHTA, CDR2 FQGNSA. The CDR3 has 15 amino acids. With 4 bases clipped from V and 6 bases from J, the junction kept 11 bases outside the gene matches. CDR3 amino acids: CASSSLGAGGGEQYF. CDR3 DNA sequence: TGTGCCAGCAGCTCCTTAGGGGCCGGGGGGGGCGAGCAGTACTTC.

The V gene is TRBV3-1 (or the pseudogene TRBV3-2), the J gene TRBJ2-2; D is perhaps TRBD2 (5 bases). The CDR3 contains 13 residues. Germline V gives CDR1 LGHDT, CDR2 YNNKEL (reference sequence). Trimming removed 7 bases at V and 4 bases at J, with 10 bases between. DNA of the CDR3: TGTGCCAGCACCGGACTTGGCACCGGGGAGCTGTTTTTT. It encodes CASTGLGTGELFF.